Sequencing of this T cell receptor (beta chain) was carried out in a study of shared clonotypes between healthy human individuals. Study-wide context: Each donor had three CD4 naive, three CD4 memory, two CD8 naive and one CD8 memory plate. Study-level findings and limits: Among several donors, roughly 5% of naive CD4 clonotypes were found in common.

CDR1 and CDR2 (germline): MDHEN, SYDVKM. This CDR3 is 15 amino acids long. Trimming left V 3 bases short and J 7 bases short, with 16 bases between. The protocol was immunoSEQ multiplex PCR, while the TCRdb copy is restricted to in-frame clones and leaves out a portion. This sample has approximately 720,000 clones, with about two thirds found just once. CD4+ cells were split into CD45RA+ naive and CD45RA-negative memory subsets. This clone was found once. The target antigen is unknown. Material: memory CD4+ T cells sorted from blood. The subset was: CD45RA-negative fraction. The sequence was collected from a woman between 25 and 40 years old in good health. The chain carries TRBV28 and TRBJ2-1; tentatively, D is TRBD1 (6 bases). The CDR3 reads CASSLNLWDTNEQFF. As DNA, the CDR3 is TGTGCCAGCAGTTTGAACTTGTGGGACACTAATGAGCAGTTCTTC.